The 27 T cell receptor beta chains listed next were all sequenced from one sample in a study of cytomegalovirus exposure and HLA in healthy donors. PCR was performed using 60 Vbeta and 13 Jbeta primers. Only in-frame clones appear in the TCRdb table, and some are missing; sequencing was by immunoSEQ multiplex PCR. The sample lists tens of thousands of clones, approximately 89% seen once, with roughly 9.2% in the top ten. The sample was PBMCs. All receptors derive from a man aged 25-45 years in good health and CMV-seropositive.

This clone occurred once. Germline is not matched at one junction end, which may reflect a read error. J is TRBJ2-1 and V is TRBV7-7; the D gene is possibly TRBD1 (6 bases). Germline values: CDR1 SSHAT, CDR2 FNYEAQ (reference sequence). CDR3 length equals 16 residues. CDR3 sequence: CASSRLPGATYNEQFF. The CDR3 DNA sequence: TGTGCTAGCAGCCGCTTACCAGGGGCTACCTACAATGAGCAGTTCTTC.

The chain uses TRBV2 and TRBJ1-5; D is unclear. With 1 base removed from V and 7 bases from J, the gap between germline ends came to 8 bases. The CDR3 contains 13 residues. Germline values: CDR1 SNHLY, CDR2 FYNNEI. CDR3 loop: CASSEGERQPQHF. CDR3 in DNA: TGTGCCAGCAGTGAAGGGGAGCGCCAGCCCCAGCATTTT.

V usage is TRBV5-5 and J usage is TRBJ2-7, with 9 bases fitting TRBD2. The germline gives CDR1 SGHKS, CDR2 YYEKEE (reference sequence). The CDR3 has 16 residues. Germline trimming cut 4 bases from V and 4 bases from J; bases unmatched to any gene: 12. The CDR3 sequence is CASSPQPSGRYYEQYF. CDR3 coding DNA: TGTGCCAGCAGCCCTCAACCAAGCGGGAGGTATTACGAGCAGTACTTC.

V usage is TRBV10-3 and J usage is TRBJ2-7; 11 bases match TRBD2. V was clipped by 6 bases and J by 2 bases; unmatched bases: 0. This CDR3 contains 13 residues. Germline V gene lookup returns CDR1 ENHRY and CDR2 SYGVKD. The CDR3 region has the DNA TGTGCCATCAGACTAGCGGGAGCCTACGAGCAGTACTTC. Residues: CAIRLAGAYEQYF.

This clone was counted a single time. The junction shows a germline mismatch at one end, possibly a read error. V and J are TRBV27 and TRBJ2-7; a weak D match, TRBD1 (5 bases). Looked up from germline, CDR1 is MNHEY and CDR2 is SMNVEV (reference sequence). The CDR3 covers 14 residues. In DNA form, the CDR3 reads TGTGCCAGCAGTTGGACACTCGGATCCTACGAGCAGCACTTC. Its translation: CASSWTLGSYEQHF.

The chain has TRBV7-8 and TRBJ2-1; D remains ambiguous. With 5 bases removed from V and 0 bases from J, the gap between germline ends came to 11 bases. The length of the CDR3 is 15 residues. In germline, CDR1 is SGHVS, CDR2 FQNEAQ. CDR3 DNA: TGTGCCAGCAGCGGGCTCGCGAGCTCCTACAATGAGCAGTTCTTC. Its protein is CASSGLASSYNEQFF.

Written as DNA, the CDR3 is TGTGCCAGCAGCTTTAGCGGGAGGCCACTTCTATCTAGCACAGATACGCAGTATTTT. This encodes CASSFSGRPLLSSTDTQYF. This sequence joins TRBV7-9 and TRBJ2-3; 10 bases match TRBD2. Unmatched junction bases numbered 12, after V lost 3 bases and J lost 0 bases. CDR3 length: 19 residues. Germline CDR1 reads SEHNR; CDR2 reads FQNEAQ (reference sequence).

The chain combines TRBV18 with TRBJ1-5, with a weak D call TRBD1 (5 bases). V was trimmed by 3 bases and J by 0 bases, leaving 12 bases between them. CDR1 and CDR2 from the germline V gene are KGHSH and LQKENI. This CDR3 is 16 amino acids long. Here the CDR3 DNA reads TGTGCCAGCTCACCCGGACAAGTTAATAGCAATCAGCCCCAGCATTTT. This encodes CASSPGQVNSNQPQHF.

This clone was detected only a few times. This chain joins TRBV4-1 and TRBJ2-7; 7 bases map to TRBD1. Germline CDR1 MGHRA, CDR2 YSYEKL. The CDR3 is 13 residues long. Trimming took 1 base from V and 6 from J; bases not matched to a gene: 3. DNA for the CDR3: TGCGCCAGCAGCCAAGTAGGGGGCGGCGAGCAGTACTTC. Translated, it gives CASSQVGGGEQYF.

V gene TRBV10-3 combines with J gene TRBJ2-3; 16 nucleotides match TRBD2. The ends lost 6 bases at V and 6 bases at J; junction bases unmatched: 9. There are 17 residues in the CDR3. Germline loops: CDR1 ENHRY, CDR2 SYGVKD. The CDR3 nucleotides are TGTGCCATCAGCCCCGGGACTAGCGGGAGGGCCATGGATACGCAGTATTTT. Translated, it gives CAISPGTSGRAMDTQYF.

The chain uses TRBV10-3 and TRBJ2-3; TRBD2 matches 9 bases. Germline V lookup: CDR1 ENHRY, CDR2 SYGVKD. V lost 4 bases to trimming and J lost 3 bases; unmatched junction nucleotides: 2. The CDR3 spans 14 residues. Written as DNA, the CDR3 is TGTGCCATCAGTGCGCGGGAGGGGACAGATACGCAGTATTTT. Translated: CAISAREGTDTQYF.

The chain combines TRBV5-1 with TRBJ2-5, with D possibly being TRBD1 (6 bases). V was pared by 4 bases and J by 2 bases, with 12 bases between. Germline V gene data show CDR1 as SGHRS and CDR2 as YFSETQ. The CDR3 is 14 amino acids. CDR3: CASSPRTAQETQYF. CDR3 nucleotides: TGCGCCAGCAGCCCCCGGACAGCACAAGAGACCCAGTACTTC.

This clone was recorded only once. The chain has TRBV5-1 and TRBJ2-1, with 7 bases matching TRBD1. The length of the CDR3 is 15 residues. Germline assignment: CDR1 SGHRS and CDR2 YFSETQ. V was clipped by 3 bases and J by 5 bases; unmatched bases: 8. The CDR3 DNA sequence: TGCGCCAGCAGCTCCCCGGGACAGCCCGACAATGAGCAGTTCTTC. Its translation is CASSSPGQPDNEQFF.

The chain combines TRBV5-1 with TRBJ2-2; 8 bases map to TRBD2. V shed 3 bases and J 6 bases; nucleotides not matched to a gene: 7. This CDR3 is 15 amino acids long. Germline V lookup: CDR1 SGHRS, CDR2 YFSETQ. The CDR3 region is CASSWTSIVAGELFF. CDR3 nucleotides: TGCGCCAGCAGCTGGACTAGCATTGTGGCCGGGGAGCTGTTTTTT. Full variable domain (remainder filled in from reference TRBV5-1 and TRBJ2-2): KAGVTQTPRYLIKTRGQQVTLSCSPISGHRSVSWYQQTPGQGLQFLFEYFSETQRNKGNFPGRFSGRQFSNSRSEMNVSTLELGDSALYLCASSWTSIVAGELFFGEGSRLTVL.

This chain connects TRBV28 to TRBJ1-2, with 8 bases lining up with TRBD1. This CDR3 comprises 15 residues. V gave up 5 bases and J gave up 1 base; unmatched junction bases: 6. Germline V gene sequence: CDR1 MDHEN, CDR2 SYDVKM. The CDR3 coding sequence is TGTGCCAGCAGTCCCTCCGGACAGGGTAACTATGGCTACACCTTC. It codes for CASSPSGQGNYGYTF.

The rearrangement links TRBV11-3 to TRBJ2-1, with 10 bases matching TRBD2. Germline CDR1 SGHNT, CDR2 YENEEA. The CDR3 runs 17 residues. After removal of 0 bases from V and 4 bases from J, the junction contained 6 bases not matched to a gene. The CDR3, as DNA: TGTGCCAGCAGCTTAGATGGGAGCGGGAGGGGTTACAATGAGCAGTTCTTC. Translated, it gives CASSLDGSGRGYNEQFF.

The chain uses TRBV6-1 and TRBJ2-7; the match to TRBD1 covers 10 bases. The CDR3 has 14 amino acids. The V gene's germline CDR1 is MNHNS and CDR2 SASEGT. The V gene end was trimmed by 6 bases and the J gene end by 4 bases; junction bases not matched to a gene: 6. The CDR3 here is CASRGQGTRYEQYF. The CDR3 bases are TGTGCCAGCAGGGGACAGGGGACGAGGTACGAGCAGTACTTC.

The chain has TRBV28 and TRBJ1-4, with a weak D call TRBD1 (6 bases). This CDR3 region has 15 residues. V shed 5 bases and J shed 7 bases, with 17 bases lying between them. Germline CDR1 and CDR2: MDHEN and SYDVKM. The CDR3: CASSTATGKGEKLFF. The DNA for the CDR3 is TGTGCCAGCAGTACCGCGACAGGAAAGGGTGAAAAACTGTTTTTT.

As DNA, the CDR3 is TGTGCCAGCAGCTTACGTCCCTCCCTAGCGGGCTCCTACAATGAGCAGTTCTTC. It codes for CASSLRPSLAGSYNEQFF. The chain recombines TRBV7-8 with TRBJ2-1; 8 bases map to TRBD2. Germline CDR1 reads SGHVS; CDR2 reads FQNEAQ. V gave up 2 bases and J gave up 0 bases; unmatched junction bases: 9. The CDR3 covers 18 residues.

The chain couples TRBV10-3 to TRBJ1-1, with 8 positions matching TRBD1. J was trimmed by 1 base and V by 10 bases; bases with no gene match: 5. The CDR3 is 13 amino acids. Germline loops: CDR1 ENHRY, CDR2 SYGVKD. CDR3 residues: CATMTGENTEAFF. CDR3 coding DNA: TGTGCCACCATGACAGGGGAGAACACTGAAGCTTTCTTT.

In its sample, this clone was seen a few times. This rearrangement joins TRBV18 to TRBJ2-7; D perhaps matches TRBD1 (6 bases). This CDR3 contains 14 residues. The ends were cut back, 4 bases at V and 6 bases at J, with 16 bases in the middle. CDR1 and CDR2 from the germline V gene are KGHSH and LQKENI. CDR3 DNA: TGTGCCAGCTCACAACGGGACACCGAATCCGAGCAGTACTTC. It codes for CASSQRDTESEQYF.

The chain couples TRBV4-2 to TRBJ2-3; TRBD2 is a possible D gene (6 bases). The germline V gene encodes CDR1 LGHNA and CDR2 YNFKEQ. The CDR3 extends over 16 amino acids. Trimming took 2 bases from V and 8 from J, leaving 20 bases between them. CDR3 sequence (DNA): TGTGCCAGCAGCCAATCCCCGGGAGCCTACTTTGGTACGCAGTATTTT. Translation gives CASSQSPGAYFGTQYF.

The chain links TRBV5-1 to TRBJ2-5; D is ambiguous. This CDR3 has 11 residues. V lost 2 bases to trimming and J lost 3 bases, with 2 bases between them. Germline loops: CDR1 SGHRS, CDR2 YFSETQ. The CDR3 spells CASSFEETQYF. CDR3 nucleotides: TGCGCCAGCAGCTTCGAAGAGACCCAGTACTTC.

The CDR3 DNA reads as TGTGCCAGCACTCAGGGGGGTAGCGGAGCCTACGAGCAGTACTTC. Translation gives CASTQGGSGAYEQYF. This rearrangement joins TRBV5-4 to TRBJ2-7; weak D call: TRBD1 (7 bases). The CDR3 spans 15 residues. Trimming removed 6 bases from V and 2 bases from J, with 18 bases in between. CDR1 SGHNT and CDR2 YYREEE come from the germline V gene (reference sequence).

The J gene is TRBJ2-3, the V gene TRBV27; 9 bases are a match to TRBD1. The ends lost 5 bases at V and 6 bases at J; junction bases unmatched: 9. This CDR3 comprises 15 residues. Germline values: CDR1 MNHEY, CDR2 SMNVEV (reference sequence). CDR3 residues: CASSPPTGGWDTQYF. CDR3 sequence (DNA): TGTGCCAGCAGTCCCCCGACAGGGGGTTGGGATACGCAGTATTTT.

The rearrangement links TRBV30 to TRBJ1-3; D is ambiguous. The germline gives CDR1 GTSNPN, CDR2 SVGIG (reference sequence). CDR3 length equals 13 residues. Trimming left V 4 bases short and J 0 bases short, with 7 bases between. In DNA form, the CDR3 reads TGTGCCTGGAACCCACTCTCTGGAAACACCATATATTTT. It translates to CAWNPLSGNTIYF.

This clone was picked up a small number of times. The gene calls are TRBV5-6 and TRBJ2-7; a weak D match, TRBD1 (5 bases). V was pared by 0 bases and J by 2 bases, with 18 bases between. Looked up from germline, CDR1 is SGHDT and CDR2 is YYEEEE. There are 17 residues in the CDR3. CDR3 sequence reads: CASSLDRGPRGTYEQYF. Written as DNA, the CDR3 is TGTGCCAGCAGCTTGGATCGAGGACCAAGGGGCACCTACGAGCAGTACTTC.